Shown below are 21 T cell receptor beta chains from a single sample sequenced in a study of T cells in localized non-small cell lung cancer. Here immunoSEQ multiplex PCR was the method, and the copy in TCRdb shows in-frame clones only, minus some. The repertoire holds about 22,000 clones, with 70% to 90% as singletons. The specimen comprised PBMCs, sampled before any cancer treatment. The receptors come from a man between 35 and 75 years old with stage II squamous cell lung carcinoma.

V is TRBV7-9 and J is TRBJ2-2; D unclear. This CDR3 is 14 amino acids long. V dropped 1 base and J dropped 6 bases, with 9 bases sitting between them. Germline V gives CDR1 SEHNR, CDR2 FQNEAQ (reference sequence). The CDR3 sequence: CASSLVKESGELFF. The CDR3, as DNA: TGTGCCAGCAGCTTAGTAAAGGAATCCGGGGAGCTGTTTTTT.

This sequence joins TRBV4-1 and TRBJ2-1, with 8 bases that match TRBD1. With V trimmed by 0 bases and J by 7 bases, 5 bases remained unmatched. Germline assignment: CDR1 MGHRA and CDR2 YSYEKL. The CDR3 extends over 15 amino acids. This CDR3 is CASSQDRQGANEQFF. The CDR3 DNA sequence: TGCGCCAGCAGCCAAGATCGTCAGGGGGCGAATGAGCAGTTCTTC.

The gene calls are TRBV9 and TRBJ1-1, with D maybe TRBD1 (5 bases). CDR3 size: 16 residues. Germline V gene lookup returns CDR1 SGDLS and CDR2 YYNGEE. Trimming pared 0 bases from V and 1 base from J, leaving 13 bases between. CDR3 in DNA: TGTGCCAGCAGCGTAGGGGTTGGGACTGAGAACACTGAAGCTTTCTTT. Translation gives CASSVGVGTENTEAFF.

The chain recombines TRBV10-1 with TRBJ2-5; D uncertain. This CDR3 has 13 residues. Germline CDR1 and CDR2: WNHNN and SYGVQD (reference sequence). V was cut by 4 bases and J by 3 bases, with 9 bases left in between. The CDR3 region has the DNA TGCGCCAGCAGTGTACGGGTGGAAGAGACCCAGTACTTC. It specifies CASSVRVEETQYF.

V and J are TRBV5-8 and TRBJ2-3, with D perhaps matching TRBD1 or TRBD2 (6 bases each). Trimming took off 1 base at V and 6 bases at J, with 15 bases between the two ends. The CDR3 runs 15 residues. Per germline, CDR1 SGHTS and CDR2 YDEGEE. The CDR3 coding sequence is TGTGCCAGCAGCTTGTTAGGGGGGCTTGGCGATACGCAGTATTTT. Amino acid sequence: CASSLLGGLGDTQYF.

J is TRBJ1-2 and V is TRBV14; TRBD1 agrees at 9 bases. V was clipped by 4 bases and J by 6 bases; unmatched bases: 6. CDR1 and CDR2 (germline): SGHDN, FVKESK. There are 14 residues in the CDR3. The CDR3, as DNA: TGTGCCAGCAGCCCCCCGGACAGGGGTCATGGCTACACCTTC. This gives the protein CASSPPDRGHGYTF.

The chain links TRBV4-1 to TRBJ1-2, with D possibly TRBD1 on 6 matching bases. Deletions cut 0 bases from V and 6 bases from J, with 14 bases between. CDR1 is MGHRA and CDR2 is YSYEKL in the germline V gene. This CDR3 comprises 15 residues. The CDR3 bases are TGCGCCAGCAGCCAAGATCGGGAACAGGGCGATGGCTACACCTTC. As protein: CASSQDREQGDGYTF.

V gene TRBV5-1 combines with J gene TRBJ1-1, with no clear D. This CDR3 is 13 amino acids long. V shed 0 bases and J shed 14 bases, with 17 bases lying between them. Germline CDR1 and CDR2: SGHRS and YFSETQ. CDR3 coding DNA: TGCGCCAGCAGCTTGGCCGGGTTCTCCTTAGGCTTCTTT. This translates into CASSLAGFSLGFF. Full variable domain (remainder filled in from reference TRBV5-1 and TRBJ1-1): KAGVTQTPRYLIKTRGQQVTLSCSPISGHRSVSWYQQTPGQGLQFLFEYFSETQRNKGNFPGRFSGRQFSNSRSEMNVSTLELGDSALYLCASSLAGFSLGFFGQGTRLTVV.

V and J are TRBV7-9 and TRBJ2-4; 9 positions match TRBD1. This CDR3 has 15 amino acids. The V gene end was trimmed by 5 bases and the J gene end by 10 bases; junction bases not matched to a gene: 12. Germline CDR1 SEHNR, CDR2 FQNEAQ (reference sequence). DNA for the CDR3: TGTGCCAGCAGCCCAGAAACAGGGGGCGCTGGGATTCAGTACTTC. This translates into CASSPETGGAGIQYF.

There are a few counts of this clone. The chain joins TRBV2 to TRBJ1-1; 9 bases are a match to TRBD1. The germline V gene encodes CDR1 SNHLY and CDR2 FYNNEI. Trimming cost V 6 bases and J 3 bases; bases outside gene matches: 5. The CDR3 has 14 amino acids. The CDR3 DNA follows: TGTGCCAGCAGAAACAGGGGGCGGGACACTGAAGCTTTCTTT. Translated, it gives CASRNRGRDTEAFF.

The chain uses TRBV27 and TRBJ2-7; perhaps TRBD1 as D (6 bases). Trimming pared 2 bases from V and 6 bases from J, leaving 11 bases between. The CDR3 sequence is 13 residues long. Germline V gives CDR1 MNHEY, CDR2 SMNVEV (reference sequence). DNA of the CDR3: TGTGCCAGCAGTTTAAATCAGGGGAGCGAGCAGTACTTC. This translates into CASSLNQGSEQYF.

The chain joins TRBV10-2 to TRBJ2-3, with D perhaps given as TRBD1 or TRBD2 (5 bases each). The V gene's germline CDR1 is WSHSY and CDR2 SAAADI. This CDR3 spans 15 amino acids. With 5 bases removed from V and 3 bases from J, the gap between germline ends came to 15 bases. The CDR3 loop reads CASSFRGPHTDTQYF. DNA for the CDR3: TGCGCCAGCAGTTTCCGGGGCCCGCATACAGATACGCAGTATTTT.

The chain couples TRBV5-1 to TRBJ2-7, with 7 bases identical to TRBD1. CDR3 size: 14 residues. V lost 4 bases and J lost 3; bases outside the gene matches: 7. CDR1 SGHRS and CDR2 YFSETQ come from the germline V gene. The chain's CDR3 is CASSPGQFFYEQYF. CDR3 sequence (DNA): TGCGCCAGCAGCCCGGGACAGTTTTTCTACGAGCAGTACTTC.

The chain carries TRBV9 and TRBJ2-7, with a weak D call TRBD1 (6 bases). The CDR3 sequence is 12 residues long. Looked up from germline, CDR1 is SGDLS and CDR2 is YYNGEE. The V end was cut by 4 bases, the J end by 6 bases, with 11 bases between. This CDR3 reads CASSLQGGEQYF. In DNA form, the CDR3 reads TGTGCCAGCAGCCTCCAAGGGGGCGAGCAGTACTTC.

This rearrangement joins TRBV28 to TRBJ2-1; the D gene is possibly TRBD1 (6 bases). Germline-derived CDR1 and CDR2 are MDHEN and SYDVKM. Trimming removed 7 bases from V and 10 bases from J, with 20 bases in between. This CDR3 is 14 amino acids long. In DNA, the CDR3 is TGTGCCAGCACCGAGCCAGGGGTAGGTCGCGAGCAGTTCTTC. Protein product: CASTEPGVGREQFF.

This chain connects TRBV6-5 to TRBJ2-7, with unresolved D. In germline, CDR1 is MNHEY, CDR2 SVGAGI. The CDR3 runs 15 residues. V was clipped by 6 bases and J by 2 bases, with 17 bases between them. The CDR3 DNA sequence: TGTGCCAGCAGACTCTCGACCGTTCGACCCTACGAGCAGTACTTC. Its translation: CASRLSTVRPYEQYF.

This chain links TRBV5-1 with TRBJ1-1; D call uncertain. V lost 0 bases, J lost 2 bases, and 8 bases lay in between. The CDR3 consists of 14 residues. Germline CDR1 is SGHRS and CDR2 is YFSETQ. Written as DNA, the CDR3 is TGCGCCAGCAGCTTGGAGGCGGGAAACACTGAAGCTTTCTTT. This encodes CASSLEAGNTEAFF.

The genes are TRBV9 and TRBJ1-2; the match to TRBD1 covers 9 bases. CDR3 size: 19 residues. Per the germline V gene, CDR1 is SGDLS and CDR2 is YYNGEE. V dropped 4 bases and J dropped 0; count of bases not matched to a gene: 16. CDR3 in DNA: TGTGCCAGCAGCAGCAGGGGTAGGGACAGGGACCAAGCTAACTATGGCTACACCTTC. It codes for CASSSRGRDRDQANYGYTF.

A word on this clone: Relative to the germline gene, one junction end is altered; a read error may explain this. CDR3 DNA sequence: TGTGCCAGCAGACCCCGGGGGAACGCTGAAGCTTTCTTT. The encoded protein is CASRPRGNAEAFF. The chain has TRBV6-5 and TRBJ1-1; tentative D call: TRBD1 (5 bases). The CDR3 spans 13 residues. Germline-derived CDR1 and CDR2 are MNHEY and SVGAGI.

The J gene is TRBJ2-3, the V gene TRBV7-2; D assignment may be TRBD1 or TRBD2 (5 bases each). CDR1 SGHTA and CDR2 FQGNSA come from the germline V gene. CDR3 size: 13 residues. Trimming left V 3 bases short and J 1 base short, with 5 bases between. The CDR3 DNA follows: TGTGCCAGCAGCTTGGGGGGCACAGATACGCAGTATTTT. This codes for CASSLGGTDTQYF.

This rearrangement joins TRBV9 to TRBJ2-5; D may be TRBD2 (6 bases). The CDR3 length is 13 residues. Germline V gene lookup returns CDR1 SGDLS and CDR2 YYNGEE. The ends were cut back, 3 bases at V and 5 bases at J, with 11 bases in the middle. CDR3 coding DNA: TGTGCCAGCAGCGGACGGGAGTGGGAGACCCAGTACTTC. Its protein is CASSGREWETQYF.